This T cell receptor beta chain originates from a study of blood T cell repertoires in COVID-19. For the study at large: Some COVID-19 samples were acute and others convalescent; all came from the United States, Italy and Spain. Sample material is recorded as cDNA or gDNA derived from T cells, B-cell-depleted T cells, or PBMCs.

Authors' data handling: Amplification of reference gene primers provided the estimated nucleated cell counts. Assay: immunoSEQ multiplex PCR; the TCRdb copy retains only in-frame clones and omits some. From that table come the V and J calls and clone size; the DNA was used to work out D and trimming. The repertoire holds approximately 170,000 clones, over 75% seen once, with more than 9.5% in the top ten. There are 12 residues in the CDR3. From germline, CDR1 is MNHEY and CDR2 SVGEGT. As to this clone: Its ends do not fully match the called genes, so a read error is possible.

This receptor was taken from a man in his 60s with active or convalescent COVID-19. The chain is built from TRBV6-2 or TRBV6-3 and TRBJ2-5; D not resolved. Source material: peripheral blood. Here the CDR3 reads CASSDSGGTQYF. In DNA form, the CDR3 reads TGTGCCAGCAGTGACTCAGGCGGGACCCAGTACTTC.